Listed below are T cell receptor beta chains from one sample, sequenced in a study of blood T cell repertoires in COVID-19. Assay used: immunoSEQ multiplex PCR; TCRdb lists only in-frame clones, some missing. Found here are 350,000 to 500,000 clones, 70% to 90% of them singletons; the top ten hold around 1.5%. Material for sequencing was PBMCs or T cells enriched from blood (not recorded which). The receptors shown here come from a woman aged 18-30 years who had been exposed to COVID-19. The CDR3 runs from the conserved cysteine through the conserved F or W.

>TRBV9|TRBJ1-5
CASSVGMGDRGNQPQHF
>TRBV19|TRBJ1-6
CASSIVDRASPLHF
>TRBV6-5|TRBJ1-3
CASNDGQGGGNTIYF
>TRBV5-1|TRBJ1-5
CASSLTALNLQGGNQPQHF
>TRBV9|TRBJ2-1
CASSVMGHLSYNEQFF
>TRBV28|TRBJ2-7
CASSLAGGLLSYEQYF
>TRBV19|TRBJ2-4
CASSTLVGGGDYINIQYF
>TRBV7-9|TRBJ2-6
CASSLEGAGANVLTF
>TRBV28|TRBJ2-7
CASSLEVSYEQYF
>TRBV9|TRBJ2-2
CASTLTSTGELFF
>TRBV5-4|TRBJ1-2
CASSGPDRVLYGYTF
>TRBV7-2|TRBJ2-7
CASSLRGPGTSYEQYF
>TRBV27|TRBJ2-5
CASSLSAGGLETQYF
>TRBV5-1|TRBJ2-1
CASSLPGEEQFF
>TRBV19|TRBJ1-3
CASSGLGDSSSPGNTIYF
>TRBV5-1|TRBJ2-2
CASSLAGERAGELFF
>TRBV5-1|TRBJ2-7
CASSSVGGYEQYF
>TRBV5-4|TRBJ1-1
CASRDGQGGSEAFF
>TRBV7-2|TRBJ2-7
CASSLALRGPGEQYF
>TRBV7-8|TRBJ2-1
CASSLVPRGTHNEQFF
>TRBV30|TRBJ1-1
CAWSVRGNTEAFF
>TRBV4-3|TRBJ2-1
CASSQLRGYNEQFF
>TRBV9|TRBJ2-7
CASSVEGSGDYEQYF
>TRBV30|TRBJ1-5
CAWGRTGVNQPQHF
>TRBV25-1|TRBJ2-7
CASRRGSSSYEQYF
>TRBV11-2|TRBJ1-2
CASSLGGGGYTF
>TRBV19|TRBJ2-7
CASSPGLGNEQYF